Shown below are 31 T cell receptor beta chains from a single sample sequenced in a study of T-cell memory formation after mild COVID-19. A single record per CDR3 protein comes from TCRdb applying MiXCR to the 5' RACE reads. The sample has 150,000 to 200,000 distinct CDR3 sequences, 13% to 15% seen once. The sequenced sample consisted of PBMCs or a T cell subset sorted from them (not recorded which). The receptor source for this set is an adult woman who had mild COVID-19 (a few samples of this study predate the infection). Cell type and time point are not known.

The chain has TRBV4-2 and TRBJ1-2; no definite D call. The CDR3 covers 11 residues. The V and J ends lost 3 bases and 6 bases respectively, with 5 bases between them. Germline V gene data show CDR1 as LGHNA and CDR2 as YNFKEQ. The CDR3 coding sequence is TGTGCCAGCAGCCAGGCGAATGGCTACACCTTC. Its translation is CASSQANGYTF.

The CDR3 DNA follows: TGTGCCAGCAGCTTGGAGGGGTATTCTCGTAATGAGCAGTTCTTC. This codes for CASSLEGYSRNEQFF. The rearrangement joins TRBV5-6 to TRBJ2-1, with D tentatively TRBD1 (5 bases). CDR1 SGHDT and CDR2 YYEEEE come from the germline V gene. Between the trimmed V and J ends, which lost 0 bases and 7 bases, there was a span of 14 bases. The CDR3 consists of 15 residues.

This clonotype has a handful of counts. The chain links TRBV14 to TRBJ2-5; perhaps TRBD1 as D (5 bases). The CDR3 extends over 15 amino acids. From germline, CDR1 is SGHDN and CDR2 FVKESK. Trimming left V 3 bases short and J 5 bases short, with 16 bases between. In DNA, the CDR3 is TGTGCCAGCAGCCAGGTTGGACATGCCGGGGAGACCCAGTACTTC. Amino acids: CASSQVGHAGETQYF.

This chain connects TRBV29-1 to TRBJ2-1, with 7 bases aligning to TRBD2. V was clipped by 4 bases and J by 0 bases; unmatched bases: 3. CDR3 size: 14 residues. In germline, CDR1 is SQVTM, CDR2 ANQGSEA. In nucleotides, the CDR3 is TGCAGCGTTGGGGGAGGGATCTCCTACAATGAGCAGTTCTTC. Translation gives CSVGGGISYNEQFF.

The chain recombines TRBV21-1 with TRBJ2-7; whether TRBD2, the table's D call, matches the DNA was not checked. TRBV21-1 is a documented pseudogene. CDR3 length equals 16 residues. This CDR3 is CASSHSWGKGRYEQYF. The CDR3 DNA sequence: TGTGCCAGCAGCCACAGCTGGGGGAAGGGCCGCTACGAGCAGTACTTC.

This clonotype was picked up a small number of times. The V and J genes are TRBV14 and TRBJ1-2; D is unresolved. Germline values: CDR1 SGHDN, CDR2 FVKESK. This CDR3 region has 13 residues. The V end was cut by 3 bases, the J end by 3 bases, with 8 bases between. Here the CDR3 reads CASSHSVDYGYTF. CDR3 nucleotides: TGTGCCAGCAGCCACTCAGTAGACTATGGCTACACCTTC.

The sample holds many counts of this clonotype. This chain joins TRBV18 and TRBJ1-6; no clear D gene. The ends were cut back, 3 bases at V and 6 bases at J, with 9 bases in the middle. Per germline, CDR1 KGHSH and CDR2 LQKENI. The CDR3 is made up of 14 amino acids. Here the CDR3 reads CASSPDRFNSPLHF. CDR3 nucleotide sequence: TGTGCCAGCTCACCGGACCGATTTAATTCACCCCTCCACTTT. Supplemented by reference TRBV18 and TRBJ1-6, the full variable domain reads NAGVMQNPRHLVRRRGQEARLRCSPMKGHSHVYWYRQLPEEGLKFMVYLQKENIIDESGMPKERFSAEFPKEGPSILRIQQVVRGDSAAYFCASSPDRFNSPLHFGNGTRLTVT.

This clonotype has more than one count but fewer than ten. The chain uses TRBV27 and TRBJ2-7, with TRBD2 as a possible D gene (6 bases). The germline CDR1 and CDR2 sequences are MNHEY and SMNVEV (reference sequence). Trimming removed 8 bases from V and 2 bases from J, with 13 bases in between. The CDR3 runs to 13 residues. Written as DNA, the CDR3 is TGTGCCAGCCGCGGGGCCCCGACCTACGAGCAGTACTTC. It specifies CASRGAPTYEQYF.

This clonotype was detected ten times or more. This chain uses TRBV4-3 with TRBJ2-2; D possibly corresponds to TRBD2 (6 bases). Germline loops: CDR1 LGHNA, CDR2 YSLEER. V was cut by 4 bases and J by 7 bases, with 16 bases left in between. CDR3 length equals 15 residues. The CDR3 sequence: CASSPYSGTGGELFF. Here the CDR3 DNA reads TGCGCCAGCAGCCCTTATAGCGGAACAGGCGGGGAGCTGTTTTTT.

The chain combines TRBV19 with TRBJ2-2, with D unclear. The CDR3 sequence is 15 residues long. Germline CDR1 is LNHDA and CDR2 is SQIVND (reference sequence). V lost 5 bases and J lost 6, with 16 bases in between. The CDR3 nucleotides read TGTGCCAGTAGTCCCCTAAATTTAGAGTCCGGGGAGCTGTTTTTT. It is translated as CASSPLNLESGELFF. Full variable domain (outside the CDR3, taken from reference TRBV19 and TRBJ2-2): DGGITQSPKYLFRKEGQNVTLSCEQNLNHDAMYWYRQDPGQGLRLIYYSQIVNDFQKGDIAEGYSVSREKKESFPLTVTSAQKNPTAFYLCASSPLNLESGELFFGEGSRLTVL.

This clonotype was observed a few times. The rearrangement links TRBV12-3 or TRBV12-4 to TRBJ2-1; D ambiguous. Trimming took off 6 bases at V and 5 bases at J, with 11 bases between the two ends. CDR3 size: 13 residues. CDR3 loop: CASSTLRDNEQFF. DNA for the CDR3: TGTGCCAGCAGCACACTGCGAGACAATGAGCAGTTCTTC.

This clonotype was detected a few times. V gene TRBV9 combines with J gene TRBJ1-5; the match to TRBD1 covers 9 bases. Germline V gene lookup returns CDR1 SGDLS and CDR2 YYNGEE. The CDR3 runs 15 residues. Trimming cost V 2 bases and J 7 bases; bases outside gene matches: 7. The CDR3 loop is CASSVGDRGGQPQHF. For the CDR3, the DNA is TGTGCCAGCAGCGTGGGTGACAGGGGGGGGCAGCCCCAGCATTTT.

The chain couples TRBV5-1 to TRBJ1-1; TRBD1 is a possible D gene (5 bases). V dropped 0 bases and J dropped 1 base, with 13 bases sitting between them. Germline CDR1 SGHRS, CDR2 YFSETQ. CDR3 size: 16 residues. The CDR3 coding sequence is TGCGCCAGCAGCTTGGCCGGGGGACCCAGGAACACTGAAGCTTTCTTT. This sequence encodes CASSLAGGPRNTEAFF.

The rearrangement joins TRBV24-1 to TRBJ1-4; no definite D call. CDR1 is KGHDR, CDR2 SFDVKD, per germline. The CDR3 has 15 residues. Trimming pared 4 bases from V and 4 bases from J, leaving 12 bases between. The CDR3 region has the DNA TGTGCCACCAGTGAGCCCCTGGAGGATAATGAAAAACTGTTTTTT. This encodes CATSEPLEDNEKLFF.

J is TRBJ1-5 and V is TRBV6-2 or TRBV6-3, with 12 bases lining up with TRBD1. The CDR3 extends over 17 amino acids. J lost 6 bases, V lost 2 bases, and 8 bases had no gene match. Germline CDR1 reads MNHEY; CDR2 reads SVGEGT. CDR3 coding DNA: TGTGCCAGCAGTTACCTTCCGGGACAGGGGGCCTTTCAGCCCCAGCATTTT. Translation: CASSYLPGQGAFQPQHF.

This clonotype was observed a handful of times. The chain combines TRBV5-1 with TRBJ2-2; 14 bases match TRBD2. The junction had 9 bases not matched to a gene; V was cut back by 4 bases and J by 7 bases. Germline V gives CDR1 SGHRS, CDR2 YFSETQ. This CDR3 comprises 17 residues. CDR3 residues: CASSDLGTSGRDGELFF. The DNA for the CDR3 is TGCGCCAGCAGCGACCTCGGGACTAGCGGGAGAGACGGGGAGCTGTTTTTT.

The chain uses TRBV7-8 and TRBJ1-2; tentatively, D is TRBD1 (6 bases). V lost 1 base and J lost 6, with 18 bases in between. Per germline, CDR1 SGHVS and CDR2 FQNEAQ. CDR3 length: 16 residues. CDR3: CASSLETTGIRHGYTF. CDR3 sequence (DNA): TGTGCCAGCAGCTTAGAGACAACAGGGATTAGGCATGGCTACACCTTC.

The chain carries TRBV4-1 and TRBJ2-2, with D perhaps matching TRBD1 (6 bases). This CDR3 region has 14 residues. Germline assignment: CDR1 MGHRA and CDR2 YSYEKL. V lost 4 bases, J lost 3 bases, and 9 bases lay in between. CDR3: CASSRRQDTGELFF. As DNA, the CDR3 is TGCGCCAGCAGCCGCCGACAGGACACCGGGGAGCTGTTTTTT.

The gene calls are TRBV30 and TRBJ1-1; TRBD1 agrees at 7 bases. J lost 7 bases, V lost 5 bases, and 16 bases had no gene match. CDR1 is GTSNPN and CDR2 is SVGIG in the germline V gene (reference sequence). This CDR3 spans 15 amino acids. CDR3 protein: CAWVPGTAPFIEAFF. In DNA, the CDR3 is TGTGCCTGGGTCCCCGGGACAGCACCATTTATTGAAGCTTTCTTT.

In this sample, this clonotype turned up many times. The chain has TRBV9 and TRBJ2-3, with D hard to call. Trimming stripped 0 bases from V and 1 base from J, with 0 bases between. Germline assignment: CDR1 SGDLS and CDR2 YYNGEE. The CDR3 totals 12 residues. The CDR3 sequence is CASSVGTDTQYF. The DNA for the CDR3 is TGTGCCAGCAGCGTAGGCACAGATACGCAGTATTTT. Based on the CDR3 plus reference TRBV9 and TRBJ2-3, the full variable domain is DSGVTQTPKHLITATGQRVTLRCSPRSGDLSVYWYQQSLDQGLQFLIQYYNGEERAKGNILERFSAQQFPDLHSELNLSSLELGDSALYFCASSVGTDTQYFGPGTRLTVL.

This clonotype was seen a few times. This chain links TRBV7-9 with TRBJ2-3, with 9 nucleotides matching TRBD1. The CDR3 contains 15 residues. Trimming removed 5 bases from V and 1 base from J; junction bases left unmatched: 4. CDR1 SEHNR and CDR2 FQNEAQ come from the germline V gene (reference sequence). CDR3 sequence: CASSQTGGGTDTQYF. The CDR3 DNA reads TGTGCCAGCAGCCAGACAGGGGGTGGCACAGATACGCAGTATTTT.

The rearrangement uses TRBV6-6 and TRBJ2-2; maybe TRBD2 (6 bases). V dropped 0 bases and J dropped 4 bases, with 15 bases sitting between them. The CDR3 is 17 residues long. Germline CDR1 MNHNY, CDR2 SVGAGI (reference sequence). The CDR3 DNA reads as TGTGCCAGCAGTTACTCGATCGTAGTAGCGGCCACCGGGGAGCTGTTTTTT. Translated, it gives CASSYSIVVAATGELFF.

This clonotype was recorded a few times. The chain couples TRBV10-3 to TRBJ1-6, with D unresolved. The CDR3 runs to 17 residues. In germline, CDR1 is ENHRY, CDR2 SYGVKD. V shed 0 bases and J shed 8 bases, with 17 bases lying between them. The CDR3 sequence is CAISESTRVQRDSPLHF. CDR3 DNA sequence: TGTGCCATCAGTGAGTCGACGAGGGTCCAAAGGGATTCACCCCTCCACTTT.

V and J are TRBV12-3 or TRBV12-4 and TRBJ2-1, with 9 bases that match TRBD2. CDR3 length: 15 residues. Trimming removed 10 bases from V and 0 bases from J; junction bases left unmatched: 7. CDR3 nucleotide sequence: TGTGCCACCAAAAAAGCGGGGGGCTCCTACAATGAGCAGTTCTTC. It translates to CATKKAGGSYNEQFF.

This clonotype was picked up a small number of times. The chain recombines TRBV29-1 with TRBJ2-3; 13 bases are shared with TRBD2. CDR3 length: 14 residues. V shed 8 bases, J shed 3 bases, and the junction held 5 bases outside the gene matches. CDR1 is SQVTM, CDR2 ANQGSEA, per germline. CDR3 nucleotides: TGCAGCTTCCGGACTAGCGGGAGAACAGATACGCAGTATTTT. Its protein is CSFRTSGRTDTQYF.

V usage is TRBV20-1 and J usage is TRBJ2-1; D gene ambiguous. CDR1 and CDR2 (germline): DFQATT, SNEGSKA (reference sequence). The CDR3 is 13 residues long. Trimming took off 3 bases at V and 2 bases at J, with 8 bases between the two ends. CDR3 sequence reads: CSASHYAYNEQFF. CDR3 in DNA: TGCAGTGCTAGCCACTACGCCTACAATGAGCAGTTCTTC.

A few counts support this clonotype. This chain uses TRBV4-1 with TRBJ2-7; TRBD1 matches at 9 bases. The CDR3 is 13 amino acids. J was trimmed by 5 bases and V by 4 bases; bases with no gene match: 3. Germline CDR1 MGHRA, CDR2 YSYEKL. CDR3 DNA sequence: TGCGCCAGCAGCCCCTGGACAGGGGACGAGCAGTACTTC. Encoded protein: CASSPWTGDEQYF.

The V call is TRBV19, the J call TRBJ1-6; possibly TRBD1 for D (6 bases). This CDR3 is built from 15 residues. Deletions cut 7 bases from V and 14 bases from J, with 24 bases between. Germline CDR1 LNHDA, CDR2 SQIVND (reference sequence). This CDR3 is CASNSPGGEFAALHF. The CDR3 nucleotides read TGTGCCAGTAATTCACCGGGGGGCGAATTTGCAGCCCTCCACTTT.

The chain recombines TRBV7-2 with TRBJ2-3, with a possible D match to TRBD2 (5 bases). V was cut by 2 bases and J by 0 bases, with 9 bases left in between. The CDR3 has 15 residues. Germline V gene lookup returns CDR1 SGHTA and CDR2 FQGNSA. The CDR3 DNA reads TGTGCCAGCAGCTTAACTAGGACTAGCACAGATACGCAGTATTTT. Amino acid sequence: CASSLTRTSTDTQYF.

The rearrangement uses TRBV7-3 and TRBJ1-6, with D hard to call. This CDR3 spans 13 amino acids. CDR1 and CDR2 from the germline V gene are SGHTA and FQGTGA. Trimming left V 2 bases short and J 11 bases short, with 10 bases between. The CDR3 loop is CASSLLTGAPLHF. CDR3 DNA: TGTGCCAGCAGCTTACTGACCGGGGCACCCCTCCACTTT.

This clonotype was observed a few times. CDR3 DNA: TGTGCCAGCAGTTACTCGACAGGGGGAATTTCGCAGTATTTT. Encoded protein: CASSYSTGGISQYF. This chain joins TRBV6-2 or TRBV6-3 and TRBJ2-3; TRBD1 aligns across 9 bases. Germline assignment: CDR1 MNHEY and CDR2 SVGEGT. The CDR3 is 14 residues long. V was pared by 0 bases and J by 10 bases, with 5 bases of the junction left unmatched.